This TCR beta chain was observed in a study of shared clonotypes between healthy human individuals (dated by TCRdb to 2020 to 2022). With regard to the full study: The cohort included three men and a couple of women between 18 and 49 years of age. For each donor, three plates each were used for CD4 naive and CD4 memory, two plates were used for CD8 naive, and one plate was used for CD8 memory. To estimate repertoire size and how much clonotypes are shared between individuals, the study performed deep sequencing of blood TCR repertoires from a handful of healthy adults. To increase sequencing depth and limit assay-specific biases, TCR repertoire library preparation and sequencing were carried out by different laboratories using diverse techniques. Per donor, leukapheresis produced somewhere between about 0.94 and 9.5 billion PBMCs.

Healthy HIV-negative adults with no recently reported acute infections or vaccinations were included as donors. All donors were Caucasian adults living in Nashville, Tennessee, USA. CD4+ T cells were enriched by magnetic negative selection, after which naive cells were positively selected on CD45RA and the negative fraction was taken as the memory subset. Blood was collected by leukapheresis, and PBMCs were isolated by Ficoll-Histopaque density gradient centrifugation and then cryopreserved in liquid nitrogen vapor phase. Analytical flow cytometry was used to check the purity and quantity of every magnetically sorted T cell population. Genomic DNA was isolated from every sorted fraction and measured by UV absorbance on a Nanodrop 2000c. Overall results and qualifications from the work: Only blood was sampled, and tissue TCR repertoires likely differ from those in blood. Naive subsets generally had larger estimated clonotype richness than memory subsets did. Because the study included only a small number of donors, the genetic and exposure-history diversity represented was limited. Compared with non-shared clonotypes, the clonotypes found in all four sorted-subset donors had higher generation probabilities. Sharing across a few donors was observed for around 5% of naive CD4, under 4% of naive CD8, roughly 2.3% of memory CD4, and around 0.4% of memory CD8 clonotypes. Pairwise subsampling indicated that sequencing depth was expected to affect the degree of clonotype sharing among donors. Incomplete sequencing was indicated by rarefaction of sorted-subset datasets, despite the large sequencing depth.

TCR CDR3 regions were amplified from genomic DNA by multiplex PCR using the deep immunoSEQ assay. Extracted genomic DNA from each cell subset was distributed evenly across all wells of several immunoSEQ 96-well plates, and each plate was treated as a replicate. For sorted subsets, each replicate PCR was loaded with 200 to 250 ng genomic DNA, equivalent to 25,000 to 30,000 T cell genomes. Purified libraries were measured with a Qubit 3.0 fluorometer, size-checked on a Bioanalyzer 2100, and measured again with the KAPA Library Quantification kit. Every immunoSEQ 96-well plate was sequenced on a dedicated single-read 150-cycle Illumina NextSeq 550 flow cell. The source study handled its data this way. Because only junctional sequences without quality scores were contained in the immunoSEQ output, filtering matching that applied to full-length reads could not be performed. To assign V/J genes and CDR3, sequences were annotated using PyIR, a Python wrapper for IgBLAST v1.9, with IMGT germline references. Reads were filtered out if the reads had weak V/J assignments (E-value above 1e-6), no CDR3, stop codons, out-of-frame junctions, or ambiguous translated residues. V3J clonotypes were defined by identical inferred V gene, J gene, and CDR3 amino acid sequence. To compute the percentage overlap between repertoires, the number of shared unique clonotypes was divided by the size of the smaller repertoire. Repertoire richness was assessed with RTK rarefaction, the Chao1 estimator, and Recon v2.1 estimates of unobserved clonotypes. Generation probabilities were computed with OLGA for all TCRbeta clonotypes obtained by the gDNA method from several donors. Not all clones reach the TCRdb copy of this immuneACCESS table, which keeps in-frame sequences only. Checked studies attribute under half of the gap to unresolved V genes and leave the rest unexplained. That table gives V, J and clone size, and the DNA gave D and trimming. The sample contains millions of clones, more than 90% of them found a single time. The ten biggest clones cover roughly 0.14% of the sample.

The CDR3 runs 13 amino acids, cysteine and phenylalanine included. Only the CDR3 part of the read is kept: 39 bases, read in frame from the first base. V is reduced by 7 bases and J by 8 bases, leaving a spacing of 16 bases between them. For CDR1 and CDR2, the germline V gene lists MGHRA and YSYEKL. With regard to this clone: This clone's antigen is unknown. Within one base of it there is no much larger clone, and no base qualities were kept.

The sequence was collected from a man younger than 30 in good health. The chain couples TRBV4-1 to TRBJ2-3; the D gene is perhaps TRBD1, on 6 matching bases. The sequenced material came from naive CD4+ T cells sorted from blood. The cell subset or site label of this sample denotes: CD45RA+ positively selected. The CDR3: CASNWDTTGTQYF. DNA sequence: TGCGCCAGCAACTGGGACACCACGGGTACGCAGTATTTT.